Reported below is one T cell receptor beta chain. The antigen this receptor binds is unknown. Base qualities were left out, and no much larger clone turns up one base away. This entry belongs to a study of T cell changes during pregnancy in multiple sclerosis (dated by TCRdb to about 2019). With regard to the full study: The study examined how the T cell repertoire changed over the course of pregnancy in women with multiple sclerosis.

The CDR3 sequence holds 13 residues, the cysteine and phenylalanine included. Solely the CDR3 DNA is kept, with 39 bases framed from the first base. The germline V gene (reference sequence) sets CDR1 to GTSNPN and CDR2 to SVGIG. Germline trimming: 8 bases from V, 0 bases from J; junction bases outside gene matches: 3. The library was generated by the immunoSEQ multiplex PCR assay. TCRdb holds this immuneACCESS table with in-frame rearrangements only. Some clones are missing; in checked studies, unresolved V genes explain under half, and the rest has no known cause. The sample table holds 50,000 to 60,000 clones, of which around 90% were seen once. The ten largest clones capture approximately 0.25% of the sample.

The chain is made from TRBV30 and TRBJ1-4, with 7 middle bases fitting TRBD1. This clonotype was obtained from a female donor with multiple sclerosis, enrolled in a pregnancy study. Sequencing was performed on CD4+ T cells from peripheral blood mononuclear cells, taken in the second trimester of pregnancy. In nucleotide form, the sequence is TGTGCCGGACAGGCTGCAACTAATGAAAAACTGTTTTTT. This is translated as CAGQAATNEKLFF.